The entry below gives a single TCR beta chain sequence along with its context. The record originates from a study of early T cells in non-severe SARS-CoV-2 infection. TCRdb used MiXCR to reprocess the 5' RACE reads, holding one entry per CDR3 protein. The table lists approximately 22,000 distinct CDR3 sequences, approximately 5.4% of them singletons. The J segment lost 1 base and the V segment lost 6 bases, leaving 5 bases of the junction unmatched. The CDR3 totals 14 residues. The germline gives CDR1 MNHEY, CDR2 SMNVEV (reference sequence). The sequences come from whole blood, collected at baseline. V usage is TRBV27 and J usage is TRBJ2-5; TRBD1 aligns across 7 bases. The source is an adult who was a healthcare worker with PCR-confirmed SARS-CoV-2 infection or an uninfected control (not recorded which). The DNA for the CDR3 is TGTGCCAGCAGCATGTACAGGGGCCAAGAGACCCAGTACTTC. This sequence encodes CASSMYRGQETQYF.